A selection of T cell receptor beta chains follows, all from one sample in a study of blood T cell repertoires in COVID-19. Only in-frame clones appear in the TCRdb table, and some are missing; sequencing was by immunoSEQ multiplex PCR. The table includes some 200,000 clones, about 85% detected once. The specimen sequenced was peripheral blood. The receptors come from a woman aged 18-29 years who had recovered from COVID-19. CDR3s include the opening cysteine and the closing phenylalanine or tryptophan. The D gene is left open where the match is weak. For some rows the clone size is stated as once, few or many, or as a class when expanded; others skip it.

V: TRBV19; J: TRBJ2-1; size: once; D: TRBD2; CDR3: CASSIREDYYEQFF; DNA: TGTGCCAGTAGTATCCGGGAGGACTATTATGAGCAGTTCTTC
V: TRBV6-5; J: TRBJ1-1; size: -; D: TRBD1; CDR3: CAGRRQGETEAFF; DNA: TGTGCCGGCCGTCGACAGGGAGAAACTGAAGCTTTCTTT
V: TRBV7-6; J: TRBJ2-3; size: -; D: TRBD2; CDR3: CASSWTSGRAQDTQYF; DNA: TGTGCCAGCAGCTGGACTAGCGGGAGGGCCCAAGATACGCAGTATTTT
V: TRBV28; J: TRBJ1-5; size: -; D: -; CDR3: CASTGNSNQPQHF; DNA: TGTGCCAGCACAGGTAATAGCAATCAGCCCCAGCATTTT
V: TRBV7-9; J: TRBJ2-1; size: few; D: TRBD2; CDR3: CASSLNSGRIHEQFF; DNA: TGTGCCAGCAGCTTAAATAGCGGGAGAATACATGAGCAGTTCTTC
V: TRBV9; J: TRBJ2-7; size: -; D: TRBD2; CDR3: CASSVAPSGAAYEQYF; DNA: TGTGCCAGCAGCGTAGCCCCTAGCGGGGCGGCTTACGAGCAGTACTTC
V: TRBV5-6; J: TRBJ2-1; size: -; D: TRBD1; CDR3: CASSSTGGDEQFF; DNA: TGTGCCAGCAGTTCCACAGGGGGCGATGAGCAGTTCTTC
V: TRBV2; J: TRBJ1-2; size: -; D: TRBD1; CDR3: CASIGQGGHSGYTF; DNA: TGTGCCAGCATCGGACAGGGAGGACACTCTGGCTACACCTTC
V: TRBV5-6; J: TRBJ2-3; size: -; D: TRBD1; CDR3: CASSLGTVSTDTQYF; DNA: TGTGCCAGCAGCCTCGGGACAGTTAGCACAGATACGCAGTATTTT
V: TRBV19; J: TRBJ2-2; size: few; D: TRBD2; CDR3: CASSRDYDTGELFF; DNA: TGTGCCAGTAGTAGGGACTACGACACCGGGGAGCTGTTTTTT
V: TRBV27; J: TRBJ2-1; size: -; D: TRBD2; CDR3: CASSRTSGTYEQFF; DNA: TGTGCCAGCAGCAGGACTAGCGGGACATATGAGCAGTTCTTC
V: TRBV5-8; J: TRBJ2-5; size: -; D: -; CDR3: CASSLKGESQETQYF; DNA: TGTGCCAGCAGCTTGAAGGGGGAGTCCCAAGAGACCCAGTACTTC
V: TRBV9; J: TRBJ1-4; size: -; D: -; CDR3: CASSVGGEEKLFF; DNA: TGTGCCAGCAGCGTAGGGGGAGAGGAAAAACTGTTTTTT
V: TRBV5-1; J: TRBJ1-2; size: once; D: -; CDR3: CASSLADGGQSGYTF; DNA: TGCGCCAGCAGCTTGGCAGATGGAGGGCAGTCGGGCTACACCTTC
V: TRBV7-9; J: TRBJ1-2; size: -; D: TRBD1; CDR3: CASSSSGTASANYGYTF; DNA: TGTGCCAGCAGCTCTTCCGGGACAGCCTCAGCTAACTATGGCTACACCTTC
V: TRBV19; J: TRBJ2-7; size: -; D: -; CDR3: CASSMSGGVEQYF; DNA: TGTGCCAGTAGTATGAGTGGCGGGGTCGAGCAGTACTTC
V: TRBV5-5; J: TRBJ1-2; size: many; D: -; CDR3: CASRQTVGNYGYTF; DNA: TGTGCCAGCAGACAGACGGTGGGTAACTATGGCTACACCTTC
V: TRBV4-1; J: TRBJ2-2; size: -; D: TRBD2; CDR3: CASSQEGLAGLNTGELFF; DNA: TGCGCCAGCAGCCAAGAGGGACTAGCGGGACTTAACACCGGGGAGCTGTTTTTT
V: TRBV11-2; J: TRBJ2-3; size: -; D: TRBD2; CDR3: CASSLGLATDTQYF; DNA: TGTGCCAGCAGCTTAGGACTAGCCACAGATACGCAGTATTTT
V: TRBV5-1; J: TRBJ2-7; size: -; D: TRBD1; CDR3: CASSLPGTGNYEQYF; DNA: TGCGCCAGCTCCCTCCCCGGGACAGGAAACTACGAGCAGTACTTC
V: TRBV6-6; J: TRBJ1-1; size: -; D: TRBD1; CDR3: CASSYADRGRTEAFF; DNA: TGTGCCAGCAGTTACGCCGACAGGGGGCGCACTGAAGCTTTCTTT
V: TRBV5-1; J: TRBJ1-2; size: -; D: TRBD1; CDR3: CASRKTGGADYGYTF; DNA: TGCGCCAGCAGAAAAACAGGGGGCGCGGACTATGGCTACACCTTC
V: TRBV28; J: TRBJ1-1; size: -; D: -; CDR3: CASSSGDRTEAFF; DNA: TGTGCCAGCAGTTCAGGGGACCGGACTGAAGCTTTCTTT
V: TRBV19; J: TRBJ2-1; size: -; D: -; CDR3: CASSIGGLEQFF; DNA: TGTGCCAGTAGTATAGGGGGCCTTGAGCAGTTCTTC
V: TRBV6-6; J: TRBJ2-7; size: many; D: TRBD2; CDR3: CASSGTITSSYEQYF; DNA: TGTGCCAGCAGCGGGACTATTACGAGCTCCTACGAGCAGTACTTC
V: TRBV27; J: TRBJ2-3; size: -; D: -; CDR3: CASTGDRTDTQYF; DNA: TGTGCCAGCACGGGGGACCGCACAGATACGCAGTATTTT
V: TRBV14; J: TRBJ2-1; size: once; D: TRBD2; CDR3: CASSQDGGSSYNEQFF; DNA: TGTGCCAGCAGCCAAGATGGCGGGAGCTCCTACAATGAGCAGTTCTTC